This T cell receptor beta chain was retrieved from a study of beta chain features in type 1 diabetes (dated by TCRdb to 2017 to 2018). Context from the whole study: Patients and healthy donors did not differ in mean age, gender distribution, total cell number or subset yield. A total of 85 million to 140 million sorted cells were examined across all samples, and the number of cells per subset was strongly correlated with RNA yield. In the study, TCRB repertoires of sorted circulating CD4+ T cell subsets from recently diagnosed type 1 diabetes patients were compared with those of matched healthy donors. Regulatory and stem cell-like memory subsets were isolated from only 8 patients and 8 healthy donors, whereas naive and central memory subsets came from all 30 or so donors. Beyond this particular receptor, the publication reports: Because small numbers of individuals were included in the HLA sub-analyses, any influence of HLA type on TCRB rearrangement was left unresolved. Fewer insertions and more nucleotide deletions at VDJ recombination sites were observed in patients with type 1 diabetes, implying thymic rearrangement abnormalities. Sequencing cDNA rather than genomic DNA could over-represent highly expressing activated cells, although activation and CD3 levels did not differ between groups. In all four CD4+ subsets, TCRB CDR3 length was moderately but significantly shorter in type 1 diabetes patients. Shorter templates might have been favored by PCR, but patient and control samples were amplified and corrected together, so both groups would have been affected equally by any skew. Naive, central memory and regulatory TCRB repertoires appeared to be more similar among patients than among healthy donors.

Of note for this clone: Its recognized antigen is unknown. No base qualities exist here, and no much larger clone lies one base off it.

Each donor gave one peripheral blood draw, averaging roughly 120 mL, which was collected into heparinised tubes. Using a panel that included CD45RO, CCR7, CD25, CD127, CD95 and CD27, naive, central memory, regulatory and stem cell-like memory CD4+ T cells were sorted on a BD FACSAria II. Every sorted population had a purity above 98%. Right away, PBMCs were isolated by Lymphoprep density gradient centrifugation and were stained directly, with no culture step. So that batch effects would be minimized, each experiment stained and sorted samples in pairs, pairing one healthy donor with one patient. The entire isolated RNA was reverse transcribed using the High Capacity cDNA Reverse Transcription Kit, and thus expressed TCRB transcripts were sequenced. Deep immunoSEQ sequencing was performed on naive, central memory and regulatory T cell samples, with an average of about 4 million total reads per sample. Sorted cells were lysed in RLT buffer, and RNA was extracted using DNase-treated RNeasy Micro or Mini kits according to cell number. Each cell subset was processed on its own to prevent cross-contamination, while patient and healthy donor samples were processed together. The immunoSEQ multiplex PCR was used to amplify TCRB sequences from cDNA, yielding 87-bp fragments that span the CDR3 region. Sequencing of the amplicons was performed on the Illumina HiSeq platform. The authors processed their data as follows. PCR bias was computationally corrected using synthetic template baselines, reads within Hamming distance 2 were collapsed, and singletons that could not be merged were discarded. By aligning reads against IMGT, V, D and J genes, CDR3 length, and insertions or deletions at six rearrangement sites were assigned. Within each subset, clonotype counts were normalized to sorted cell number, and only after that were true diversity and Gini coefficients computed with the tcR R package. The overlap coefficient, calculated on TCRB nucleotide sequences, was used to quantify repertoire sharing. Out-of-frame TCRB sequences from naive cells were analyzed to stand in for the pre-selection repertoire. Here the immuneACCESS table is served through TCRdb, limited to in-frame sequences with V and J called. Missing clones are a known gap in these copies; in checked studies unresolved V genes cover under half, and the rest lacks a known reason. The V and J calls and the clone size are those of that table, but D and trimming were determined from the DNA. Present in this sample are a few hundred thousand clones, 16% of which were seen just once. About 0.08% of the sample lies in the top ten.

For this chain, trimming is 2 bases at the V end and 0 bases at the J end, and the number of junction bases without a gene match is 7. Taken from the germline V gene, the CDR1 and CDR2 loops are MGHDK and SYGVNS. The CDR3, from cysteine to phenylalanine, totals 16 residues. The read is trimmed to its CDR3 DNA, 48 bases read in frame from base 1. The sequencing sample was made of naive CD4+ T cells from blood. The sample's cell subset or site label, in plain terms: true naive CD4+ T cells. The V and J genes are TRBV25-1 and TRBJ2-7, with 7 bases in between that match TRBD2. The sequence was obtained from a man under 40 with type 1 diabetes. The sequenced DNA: TGTGCCAGCAGTGAAATTAGGACTAGAAGCTCCTACGAGCAGTACTTC. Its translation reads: CASSEIRTRSSYEQYF.